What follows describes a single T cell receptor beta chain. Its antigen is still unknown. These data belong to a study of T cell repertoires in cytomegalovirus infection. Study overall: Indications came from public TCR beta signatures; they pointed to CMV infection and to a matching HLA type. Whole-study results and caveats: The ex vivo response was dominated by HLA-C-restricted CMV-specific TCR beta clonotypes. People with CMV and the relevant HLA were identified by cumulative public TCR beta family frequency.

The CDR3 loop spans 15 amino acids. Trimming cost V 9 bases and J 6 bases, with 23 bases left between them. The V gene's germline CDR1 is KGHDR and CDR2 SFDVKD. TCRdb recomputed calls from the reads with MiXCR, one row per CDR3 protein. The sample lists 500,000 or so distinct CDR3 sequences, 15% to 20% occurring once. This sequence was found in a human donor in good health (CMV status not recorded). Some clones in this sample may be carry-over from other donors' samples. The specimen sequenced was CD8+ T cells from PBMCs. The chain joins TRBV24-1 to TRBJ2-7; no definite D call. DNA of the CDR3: TGTGCCACCTCCGGAAAACGGGCCCCGTCCCTCGAGCAGTACTTC. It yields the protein CATSGKRAPSLEQYF.